These T cell receptor beta chains were read from a single sample in a study of blood T cell repertoires in COVID-19. This table comes from immunoSEQ multiplex PCR, and its TCRdb copy is limited to in-frame clones, with some not included. The table includes 110,000 to 150,000 clones, approximately 80% detected once. The specimen sequenced was peripheral blood. These receptors all stem from a human donor in a cohort sampled during active COVID-19. CDR3s include the opening cysteine and the closing phenylalanine or tryptophan. D genes are given only for firm matches. Clone size is given for some rows only: seen once, a few or many times, or a class if the clone is expanded.

V gene: TRBV5-4; D gene: TRBD1; clone size: -; J gene: TRBJ1-2; CDR3 protein: CASSLPNTGTGQGYTF; CDR3 DNA: TGTGCCAGCAGCTTGCCTAATACCGGGACAGGGCAAGGCTACACCTTC
V gene: TRBV10-2; D gene: TRBD2; clone size: -; J gene: TRBJ2-7; CDR3 protein: CASSDPGGTREQYF; CDR3 DNA: TGCGCCAGCAGTGATCCGGGAGGTACCAGGGAGCAGTACTTC
V gene: TRBV9; D gene: TRBD2; clone size: -; J gene: TRBJ2-1; CDR3 protein: CASSPGSGTSSYNEQFF; CDR3 DNA: TGTGCCAGCAGCCCAGGGTCCGGGACTAGCAGTTACAATGAGCAGTTCTTC
V gene: TRBV6-2/TRBV6-3; D gene: -; clone size: -; J gene: TRBJ2-7; CDR3 protein: CASSYSLGGAVFSYEQYF; CDR3 DNA: TGTGCCAGCAGTTACAGCCTAGGAGGGGCGGTGTTCTCCTACGAGCAGTACTTC
V gene: TRBV29-1; D gene: TRBD2; clone size: -; J gene: TRBJ2-3; CDR3 protein: CSAHSGRAGDTQYF; CDR3 DNA: TGCAGCGCTCATAGCGGGAGGGCCGGAGATACGCAGTATTTT
V gene: TRBV13; D gene: -; clone size: -; J gene: TRBJ1-6; CDR3 protein: CASSRRESSYNSPLHF; CDR3 DNA: TGTGCCAGCAGCCGCAGGGAAAGCTCCTATAATTCACCCCTCCACTTT
V gene: TRBV9; D gene: TRBD1; clone size: -; J gene: TRBJ2-7; CDR3 protein: CASSPRTGLTYEQYF; CDR3 DNA: TGTGCCAGCAGCCCCCGGACAGGCCTTACCTACGAGCAGTACTTC
V gene: TRBV19; D gene: -; clone size: -; J gene: TRBJ1-5; CDR3 protein: CASSRAGASQPQHF; CDR3 DNA: TGTGCCAGTAGTAGGGCAGGGGCAAGTCAGCCCCAGCATTTT
V gene: TRBV7-3; D gene: -; clone size: few; J gene: TRBJ1-1; CDR3 protein: CASSLLGESTEAFF; CDR3 DNA: TGTGCCAGCAGCTTATTAGGGGAAAGCACTGAAGCTTTCTTT
V gene: TRBV5-1; D gene: TRBD1; clone size: -; J gene: TRBJ1-2; CDR3 protein: CASSLAKTGGETYGYTF; CDR3 DNA: TGCGCCAGCAGCTTGGCCAAAACAGGGGGCGAGACCTATGGCTACACCTTC
V gene: TRBV19; D gene: TRBD2; clone size: -; J gene: TRBJ2-7; CDR3 protein: CASSISSSGSTLREQYF; CDR3 DNA: TGTGCCAGTAGTATAAGTTCTAGCGGGAGTACCTTGAGGGAGCAGTACTTC
V gene: TRBV18; D gene: TRBD1; clone size: -; J gene: TRBJ1-5; CDR3 protein: CASSPGQENQPQHF; CDR3 DNA: TGTGCCAGCTCACCGGGACAGGAGAATCAGCCCCAGCATTTT